The 10 T cell receptor beta chains below were found in one sample sequenced in a study of T cell changes during pregnancy in multiple sclerosis. Some clones are missing from TCRdb's copy, which holds only in-frame ones; the method was immunoSEQ multiplex PCR. This table holds 65,000 to 85,000 clones, 91% found once. The sequenced sample was peripheral blood, obtained in the second trimester of pregnancy. These receptors were obtained from a female donor with multiple sclerosis, enrolled in a pregnancy study.

The table lists this clone with a count of one. The rearrangement joins TRBV19 to TRBJ1-1; no definite D call. Germline-derived CDR1 and CDR2 are LNHDA and SQIVND (reference sequence). The CDR3 is 13 residues long. Trimming removed 3 bases at V and 4 bases at J, with 9 bases between. This chain's CDR3 is CASSISVSTEAFF. The CDR3 bases are TGTGCCAGTAGTATTTCCGTCTCCACTGAAGCTTTCTTT.

This chain joins TRBV11-2 and TRBJ2-7; D is possibly TRBD2 (5 bases). This CDR3 has 14 amino acids. The germline V and J ends were trimmed by 2 bases and 3 bases, with 11 bases remaining between them. CDR1 is SGHAT and CDR2 is FQNNGV in the germline V gene. DNA for the CDR3: TGTGCCAGCAGCTTATCGGCTAGCAGCTACGAGCAGTACTTC. It translates to CASSLSASSYEQYF.

The rearrangement joins TRBV6-4 to TRBJ2-3; D perhaps matches TRBD2 (6 bases). The CDR3 runs 17 residues. V was pared by 0 bases and J by 1 base, with 14 bases between. Germline V gene lookup returns CDR1 MRHNA and CDR2 SNTAGT. CDR3 in amino acids: CASSDSIYGSRTDTQYF. The CDR3 DNA sequence: TGTGCCAGCAGTGACTCGATTTACGGGAGTCGCACAGATACGCAGTATTTT.

The chain uses TRBV5-5 and TRBJ2-2; D possibly corresponds to TRBD2 (7 bases). With 3 bases removed from V and 5 bases from J, the gap between germline ends came to 14 bases. The CDR3 is made up of 15 amino acids. CDR1 is SGHKS, CDR2 YYEKEE, per germline (reference sequence). In DNA, the CDR3 is TGTGCCAGCAGCTCTCGGGGGGCCTTTACCGGGGAGCTGTTTTTT. This gives the protein CASSSRGAFTGELFF. The full variable domain, in which reference TRBV5-5 and TRBJ2-2 provide the parts outside the CDR3, is DAGVTQSPTHLIKTRGQQVTLRCSPISGHKSVSWYQQVLGQGPQFIFQYYEKEERGRGNFPDRFSARQFPNYSSELNVNALLLGDSALYLCASSSRGAFTGELFFGEGSRLTVL.

The chain recombines TRBV9 with TRBJ1-2, with unresolved D. V lost 5 bases to trimming and J lost 2 bases, with 4 bases between them. Germline V gives CDR1 SGDLS, CDR2 YYNGEE. The CDR3 sequence is 11 residues long. The CDR3 loop reads CASSTNYGYTF. The CDR3 DNA reads as TGTGCCAGCAGTACAAACTATGGCTACACCTTC.

This chain links TRBV4-3 with TRBJ1-2; TRBD1 is a possible D gene (5 bases). Germline V CDR1 and CDR2: LGHNA, YSLEER. V lost 4 bases, J lost 8 bases, and 14 bases lay in between. The CDR3 has 13 amino acids. The CDR3 loop is CASSPDSAGGYTF. The CDR3 nucleotides read TGCGCCAGCAGCCCTGACAGCGCCGGGGGCTACACCTTC.

The CDR3 DNA sequence: TGCGCCAGCAGCTTGCAAGCGGAGGACGGGGAGCTGTTTTTT. It yields the protein CASSLQAEDGELFF. The chain uses TRBV5-1 and TRBJ2-2, with a possible D match to TRBD2 (5 bases). CDR1 SGHRS and CDR2 YFSETQ come from the germline V gene. V lost 1 base and J 7 bases, leaving 11 bases between the germline ends. This CDR3 contains 14 residues. Complete variable domain (other parts from reference TRBV5-1 and TRBJ2-2): KAGVTQTPRYLIKTRGQQVTLSCSPISGHRSVSWYQQTPGQGLQFLFEYFSETQRNKGNFPGRFSGRQFSNSRSEMNVSTLELGDSALYLCASSLQAEDGELFFGEGSRLTVL.

The chain links TRBV6-1 to TRBJ2-3; 7 bases align to TRBD2. Per the germline V gene, CDR1 is MNHNS and CDR2 is SASEGT. V lost 1 base and J lost 5; bases outside the gene matches: 9. CDR3 length: 16 amino acids. The CDR3 DNA reads as TGTGCCAGCAGTGAAGTGATGGCTAGCGGCAAAGATACGCAGTATTTT. This codes for CASSEVMASGKDTQYF.

This sequence joins TRBV5-1 and TRBJ2-1, with 11 positions matching TRBD2. CDR1 and CDR2 from the germline V gene are SGHRS and YFSETQ. CDR3 length: 15 amino acids. Trimming at V came to 4 bases and at J to 8 bases, leaving 8 bases not matched to a gene. This CDR3 reads CASSHTSGSVDEQFF. The CDR3, as DNA: TGCGCCAGCAGCCACACTAGCGGGAGTGTGGATGAGCAGTTCTTC.

CDR3 in amino acids: CASSEEGRGPDTQYF. The CDR3 DNA follows: TGCGCCAGCAGTGAGGAAGGTCGCGGTCCCGATACGCAGTATTTT. The chain uses TRBV10-1 and TRBJ2-3; D uncertain. The V and J ends lost 2 bases and 6 bases respectively, with 15 bases between them. Germline CDR1 reads WNHNN; CDR2 reads SYGVQD (reference sequence). The CDR3 consists of 15 residues.